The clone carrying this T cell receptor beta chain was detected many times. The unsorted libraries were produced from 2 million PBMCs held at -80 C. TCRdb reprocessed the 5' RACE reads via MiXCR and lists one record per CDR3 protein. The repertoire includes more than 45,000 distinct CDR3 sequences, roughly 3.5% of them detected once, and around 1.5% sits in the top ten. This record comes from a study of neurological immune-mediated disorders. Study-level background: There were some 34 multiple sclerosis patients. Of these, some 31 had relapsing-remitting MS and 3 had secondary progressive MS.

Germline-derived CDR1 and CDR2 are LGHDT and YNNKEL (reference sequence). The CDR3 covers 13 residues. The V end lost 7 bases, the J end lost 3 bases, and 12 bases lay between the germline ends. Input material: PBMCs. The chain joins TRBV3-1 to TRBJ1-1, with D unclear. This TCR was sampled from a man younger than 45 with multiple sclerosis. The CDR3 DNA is TGTGCCAGCACCCGGAATAGGGACACTGAAGCTTTCTTT. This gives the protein CASTRNRDTEAFF.